Listed below are T cell receptor beta chains from one sample, sequenced in a study of CD8+CD57+ T cells in acquired aplastic anemia. From the reads, TCRdb called clonotypes with MiXCR, one entry per CDR3 protein. The repertoire consists of 160,000 or so distinct CDR3 sequences, with more than 45% occurring once and the leading ten covering 2.5% to 3.5%. Sample: sorted CD4+, CD8+, or CD8+CD57+ T cells (not recorded which) from PBMCs. The source is a human donor with aplastic anemia. Both conserved end residues are part of each CDR3. The D gene is left open where the match is weak. Some rows have no size entry. The others give once, few or many, or a class for an expanded clone.

TRBJ1-1 15 TRBV7-2 TRBD1 many CASSRRTGLNTEAFF TGTGCCAGCAGCCGCCGGACAGGGTTGAACACTGAAGCTTTCTTT
TRBJ2-3 14 TRBV20-1 NA few CSARTLLSADTQYF TGCAGTGCTCGGACCTTACTTAGTGCAGATACGCAGTATTTT
TRBJ1-6 13 TRBV2 NA NA CASNREVNSPLHF TGTGCCAGCAACAGGGAAGTTAATTCACCCCTCCACTTT
TRBJ1-4 17 TRBV3-1 NA NA CASSSQSQLVANEKLSF TGTGCCAGCAGCTCCCAATCCCAGTTGGTAGCTAATGAAAAACTGTCTTTT
TRBJ1-1 16 TRBV20-1 NA many CSASGGGGGMNTEAFF TGCAGTGCTAGCGGAGGGGGGGGTGGTATGAACACTGAAGCTTTCTTT
TRBJ1-5 14 TRBV19 TRBD1 many CASNKGQGWEPQHF TGTGCCAGTAACAAAGGACAGGGGTGGGAGCCCCAGCATTTT
TRBJ1-4 15 TRBV5-1 NA many CASSLGPGSNEKLFF TGCGCCAGCAGCTTGGGACCGGGTTCTAATGAAAAACTGTTTTTT
TRBJ2-3 16 TRBV9 TRBD2 many CASSVALAGSQDTQYF TGTGCCAGCAGCGTAGCACTAGCGGGGAGCCAAGATACGCAGTATTTT
TRBJ1-3 15 TRBV12-3/TRBV12-4 NA NA CASRTQGYSGNTIYF TGTGCCAGCAGGACACAGGGATACTCTGGAAACACCATATATTTT
TRBJ2-1 16 TRBV11-2 TRBD2 NA CAIINASGREYNEQFF TGTGCCATCATTAACGCCAGCGGGAGAGAGTACAATGAGCAGTTCTTC
TRBJ2-7 13 TRBV27 NA many CASMGAPSYEQYF TGTGCCAGCATGGGGGCTCCCTCCTACGAGCAGTACTTC
TRBJ2-7 14 TRBV2 NA few CASSEGLVTYEQYF TGTGCCAGCAGTGAAGGACTGGTGACCTACGAGCAGTACTTC
TRBJ2-2 15 TRBV7-3 NA many CASSLLPQGTGELFF TGTGCCAGCAGCTTACTACCGCAGGGCACCGGGGAGCTGTTTTTT
TRBJ2-7 13 TRBV10-3 TRBD1 many CAIGTETSREQYF TGTGCCATCGGGACAGAGACCTCAAGGGAGCAGTACTTC
TRBJ1-2 12 TRBV20-1 NA NA CSAEPGDYGYTF TGCAGTGCTGAGCCCGGCGACTACGGCTACACCTTC
TRBJ2-3 16 TRBV2 NA NA CASNTARDSPSDTQYF TGTGCCAGCAACACAGCGCGGGACAGCCCCTCAGATACGCAGTATTTT
TRBJ1-2 14 TRBV30 TRBD1 NA CAWSRDSLFYGYTF TGTGCCTGGAGTCGGGACAGTCTTTTCTATGGCTACACCTTC
TRBJ2-1 13 TRBV24-1 TRBD2 medium-sized CATSDNAGVEQFF TGTGCCACCAGTGATAATGCGGGGGTTGAGCAGTTCTTC
TRBJ2-5 14 TRBV6-6 NA many CASRPPGSQGTQYF TGTGCCAGTCGGCCTCCCGGTAGTCAAGGGACCCAGTACTTC
TRBJ1-2 12 TRBV7-2 NA NA CASPPGPGGYTF TGTGCCTCCCCTCCAGGGCCGGGCGGCTACACCTTC
TRBJ2-7 17 TRBV10-3 TRBD2 once CAISEGLAGGPYNEQYF TGTGCCATCAGTGAGGGTCTAGCGGGGGGTCCCTACAACGAGCAGTACTTC
TRBJ1-1 14 TRBV30 TRBD1 NA CAWSISTGPTEAFF TGTGCCTGGAGTATTTCGACAGGGCCCACTGAAGCTTTCTTT
TRBJ2-6 12 TRBV7-2 NA few CASSLDVGVLTF TGTGCCAGCAGCTTAGACGTAGGCGTCCTGACTTTC
TRBJ2-1 12 TRBV20-1 NA many CSARRDYNEQFF TGCAGTGCAAGGCGGGACTACAATGAGCAGTTCTTC
TRBJ1-2 18 TRBV20-1 TRBD1 many CSARDLRDRGYSNYGYTF TGCAGTGCTAGAGATCTCCGCGACAGGGGATATTCCAACTATGGCTACACCTTC
TRBJ1-6 14 TRBV7-9 TRBD1 many CASSPTGFNSPLHF TGTGCCAGCAGCCCGACAGGGTTTAATTCACCCCTCCACTTT
TRBJ2-3 14 TRBV24-1 NA NA CATSVRGTTDTQYF TGTGCCACCAGTGTGAGGGGGACCACAGATACGCAGTATTTT
TRBJ2-5 13 TRBV7-2 NA many CASSLGGERTQYF TGTGCCAGCAGCTTAGGGGGTGAAAGGACCCAGTACTTC
TRBJ2-1 15 TRBV6-5 TRBD2 few CASSYPGLSYNEQFF TGTGCCAGCAGTTACCCGGGACTAAGCTACAATGAGCAGTTCTTC